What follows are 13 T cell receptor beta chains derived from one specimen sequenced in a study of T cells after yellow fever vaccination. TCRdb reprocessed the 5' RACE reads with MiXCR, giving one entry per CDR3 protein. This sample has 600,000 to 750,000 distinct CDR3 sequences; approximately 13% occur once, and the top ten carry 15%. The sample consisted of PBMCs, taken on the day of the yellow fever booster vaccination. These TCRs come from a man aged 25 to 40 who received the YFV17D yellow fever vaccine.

Written as DNA, the CDR3 is TGTGCCATGGCCCGCGGGGGCGGGACAGATACGCAGTATTTT. Protein: CAMARGGGTDTQYF. This chain links TRBV10-3 with TRBJ2-3, with a tentative D call TRBD2 (7 bases). CDR3 length: 14 amino acids. CDR1 is ENHRY and CDR2 is SYGVKD in the germline V gene. V lost 9 bases and J lost 3, with 16 bases in between.

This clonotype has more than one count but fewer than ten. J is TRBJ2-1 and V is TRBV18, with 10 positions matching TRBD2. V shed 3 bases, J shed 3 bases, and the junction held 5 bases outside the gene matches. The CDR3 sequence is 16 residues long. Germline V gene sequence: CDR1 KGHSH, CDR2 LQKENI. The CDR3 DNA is TGTGCCAGCTCACCTCTAGCGGGAGCCCACTACAATGAGCAGTTCTTC. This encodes CASSPLAGAHYNEQFF.

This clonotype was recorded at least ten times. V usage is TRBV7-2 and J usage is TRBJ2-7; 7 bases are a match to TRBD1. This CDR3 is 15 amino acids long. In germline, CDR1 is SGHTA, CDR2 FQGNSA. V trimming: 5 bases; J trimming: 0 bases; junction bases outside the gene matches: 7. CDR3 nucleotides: TGTGCCAGCAGCCTACAACAGGGGCCCTCCTACGAGCAGTACTTC. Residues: CASSLQQGPSYEQYF.

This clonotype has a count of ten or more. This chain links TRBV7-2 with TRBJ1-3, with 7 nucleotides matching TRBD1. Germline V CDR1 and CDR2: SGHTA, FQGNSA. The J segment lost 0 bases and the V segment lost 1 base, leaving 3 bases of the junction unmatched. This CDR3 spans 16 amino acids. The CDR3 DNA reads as TGTGCCAGCAGCTTAGTGGACAGGTTCTCTGGAAACACCATATATTTT. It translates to CASSLVDRFSGNTIYF.

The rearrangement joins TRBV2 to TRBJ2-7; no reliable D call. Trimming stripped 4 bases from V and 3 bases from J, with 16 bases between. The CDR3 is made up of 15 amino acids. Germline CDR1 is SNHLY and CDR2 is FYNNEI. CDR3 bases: TGTGCCAGCAGTGGCCCAAGGCCCCTCGGCTACGAGCAGTACTTC. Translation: CASSGPRPLGYEQYF.

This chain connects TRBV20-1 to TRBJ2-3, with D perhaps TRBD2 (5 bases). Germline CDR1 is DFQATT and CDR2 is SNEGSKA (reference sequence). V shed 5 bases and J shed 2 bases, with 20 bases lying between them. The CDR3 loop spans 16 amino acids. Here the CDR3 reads CSALGSEGGYTDTQYF. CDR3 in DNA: TGCAGTGCTTTGGGGAGTGAAGGCGGTTACACAGATACGCAGTATTTT.

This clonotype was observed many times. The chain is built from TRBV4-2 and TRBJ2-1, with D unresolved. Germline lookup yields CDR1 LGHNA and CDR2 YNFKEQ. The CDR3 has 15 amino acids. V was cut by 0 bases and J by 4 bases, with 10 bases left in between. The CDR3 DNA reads TGTGCCAGCAGCCAAGACCTCCGTGGATACAATGAGCAGTTCTTC. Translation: CASSQDLRGYNEQFF.

In nucleotides, the CDR3 is TGTGCCAGCAAAGTCTCGGGGAGGGCGAACACTGAAGCTTTCTTT. Its protein product is CASKVSGRANTEAFF. The chain joins TRBV5-5 to TRBJ1-1; D uncertain. The CDR3 length is 15 residues. Germline-derived CDR1 and CDR2 are SGHKS and YYEKEE (reference sequence). Trimming shortened V by 6 bases and J by 1 base, and 16 bases separated the two germline ends.

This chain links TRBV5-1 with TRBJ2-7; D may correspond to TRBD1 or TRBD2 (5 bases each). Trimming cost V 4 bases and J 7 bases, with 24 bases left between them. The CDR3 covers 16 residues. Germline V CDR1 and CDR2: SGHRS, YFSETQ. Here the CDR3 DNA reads TGCGCCAGCAGCCCGTTCCGGGACGGTGCTACGGGGGAGCAGTACTTC. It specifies CASSPFRDGATGEQYF.

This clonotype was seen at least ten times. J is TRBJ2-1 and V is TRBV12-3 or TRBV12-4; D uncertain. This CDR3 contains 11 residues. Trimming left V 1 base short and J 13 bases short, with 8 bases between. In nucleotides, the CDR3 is TGTGCCAGCAGTTTAGGTTACCACCAGTTCTTC. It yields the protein CASSLGYHQFF.

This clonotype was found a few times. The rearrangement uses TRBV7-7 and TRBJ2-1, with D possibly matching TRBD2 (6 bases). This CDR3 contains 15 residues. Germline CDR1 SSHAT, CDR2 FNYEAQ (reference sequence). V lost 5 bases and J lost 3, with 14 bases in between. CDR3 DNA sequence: TGTGCCAGCAGCATTGGTGTAGCGGACTACAATGAGCAGTTCTTC. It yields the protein CASSIGVADYNEQFF.

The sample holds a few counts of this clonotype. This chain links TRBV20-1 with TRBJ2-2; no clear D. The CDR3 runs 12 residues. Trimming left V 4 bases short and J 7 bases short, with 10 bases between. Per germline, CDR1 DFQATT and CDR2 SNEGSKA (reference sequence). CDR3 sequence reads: CSANPDGGELFF. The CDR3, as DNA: TGCAGTGCTAATCCGGATGGCGGGGAGCTGTTTTTT.

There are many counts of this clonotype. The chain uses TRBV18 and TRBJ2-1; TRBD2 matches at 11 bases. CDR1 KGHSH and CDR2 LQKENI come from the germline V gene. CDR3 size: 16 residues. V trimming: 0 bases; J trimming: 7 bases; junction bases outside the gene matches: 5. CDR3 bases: TGTGCCAGCTCACCACCCGGACTAGCGGGTACAAATGAGCAGTTCTTC. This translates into CASSPPGLAGTNEQFF.